The rows below give T cell receptor beta chains drawn from one sample of a study of long-term antiretroviral therapy in people with HIV. Repertoires were generated with immunoSEQ multiplex PCR, while TCRdb's copy carries only in-frame clones and drops some. The table has some 25,000 clones, roughly 84% seen once. The material was unsorted PBMCs, obtained 3 years after starting antiretroviral therapy. The receptors stem from a man aged 45-65 years with HIV. Both conserved end residues are part of each CDR3. The order of the fields is V gene, D gene, J gene, clone size, CDR3 DNA, CDR3 protein. The D gene is left open where the match is weak. Expanded clones are given a class, and other clones once, few, many or no size at all.

V gene: TRBV10-2
D gene: TRBD1
J gene: TRBJ1-5
clone size: -
CDR3 DNA: TGCGCCAGCAGTGAAACTATGGAAGGGGGCCTAGGACCAGCCCAGCATTTT
CDR3 protein: CASSETMEGGLGPAQHF

V gene: TRBV14
D gene: -
J gene: TRBJ2-1
clone size: once
CDR3 DNA: TGTGCCAGCAGCCAAGGTCCCGGGTCCTCCTACAATGAGCAGTTCTTC
CDR3 protein: CASSQGPGSSYNEQFF

V gene: TRBV10-1
D gene: TRBD1
J gene: TRBJ1-4
clone size: -
CDR3 DNA: TGCGCCAGCAGTGATGGGACAGGGGAAAAACTGTTTTTT
CDR3 protein: CASSDGTGEKLFF

V gene: TRBV11-2
D gene: TRBD2
J gene: TRBJ2-7
clone size: -
CDR3 DNA: TGTGCCAGCAGCGCATCTAGCGGGGGTACCTACGAGCAGTACTTC
CDR3 protein: CASSASSGGTYEQYF

V gene: TRBV2
D gene: TRBD1
J gene: TRBJ2-7
clone size: -
CDR3 DNA: TGTGCCAGCCGTAACTTGGGACAGTCCTACGAGCAGTACTTC
CDR3 protein: CASRNLGQSYEQYF

V gene: TRBV27
D gene: -
J gene: TRBJ2-7
clone size: -
CDR3 DNA: TGTGCCAGCAGTTACGGGCCCGGGGGCGAGCAGTACTTC
CDR3 protein: CASSYGPGGEQYF

V gene: TRBV6-4
D gene: TRBD2
J gene: TRBJ2-3
clone size: -
CDR3 DNA: TGTGCCAGCAGTAGCGGGGGGCTTCGCACAGATACGCAGTATTTT
CDR3 protein: CASSSGGLRTDTQYF

V gene: TRBV27
D gene: TRBD1
J gene: TRBJ1-1
clone size: -
CDR3 DNA: TGTGCCAGCAGTTCAACCAGGGGGTGGGTAGCTTTCTTT
CDR3 protein: CASSSTRGWVAFF

V gene: TRBV7-8
D gene: -
J gene: TRBJ1-5
clone size: -
CDR3 DNA: TGTGCCAGCAGCCGTCCCAGGTTTTGGAGCAATCAGCCCCAGCATTTT
CDR3 protein: CASSRPRFWSNQPQHF

V gene: TRBV7-7
D gene: -
J gene: TRBJ2-5
clone size: once
CDR3 DNA: TGTGCTAGCAGCTTAAACACCCAAGAGACCCAGTACTTC
CDR3 protein: CASSLNTQETQYF

V gene: TRBV5-4
D gene: -
J gene: TRBJ1-5
clone size: once
CDR3 DNA: TGTGCCAGCAGCCAGGGACTGGGTAGCAATCAGCCCCAGCATTTT
CDR3 protein: CASSQGLGSNQPQHF

V gene: TRBV19
D gene: TRBD1
J gene: TRBJ2-7
clone size: -
CDR3 DNA: TGTGCCAGTAGTTCAGGGGGTGCCTACGAGCAGTACTTC
CDR3 protein: CASSSGGAYEQYF

V gene: TRBV12-5
D gene: -
J gene: TRBJ2-1
clone size: -
CDR3 DNA: TGTGCTAGTGGTTCGCCGGGTTACAAGGGGTATGAGCAGTTCTTC
CDR3 protein: CASGSPGYKGYEQFF

V gene: TRBV6-6
D gene: -
J gene: TRBJ2-7
clone size: -
CDR3 DNA: TGTGCCAGCAGTCTCAACCGCTACGAGCAGTACTTC
CDR3 protein: CASSLNRYEQYF

V gene: TRBV9
D gene: -
J gene: TRBJ2-7
clone size: -
CDR3 DNA: TGTGCCAGCAGCGTCCTGGGGGAGACAGGCCCGGACGAGCAGTACTTC
CDR3 protein: CASSVLGETGPDEQYF

V gene: TRBV30
D gene: -
J gene: TRBJ1-5
clone size: -
CDR3 DNA: TGTGCCTGGAGTACCCCCCCCGGCAATCAGCCCCAGCATTTT
CDR3 protein: CAWSTPPGNQPQHF

V gene: TRBV4-3
D gene: TRBD1
J gene: TRBJ2-2
clone size: -
CDR3 DNA: TGCGCCAGCAGCGCTATTACCGGGACAGCGAACACCGGGGAGCTGTTTTTT
CDR3 protein: CASSAITGTANTGELFF

V gene: TRBV6-6
D gene: -
J gene: TRBJ1-1
clone size: few
CDR3 DNA: TGTGCCAGCAGTTACTCCCCAGGGTCTGAAGCTTTCTTT
CDR3 protein: CASSYSPGSEAFF

V gene: TRBV27
D gene: TRBD2
J gene: TRBJ2-3
clone size: -
CDR3 DNA: TGTGCCAGCAGGAGACTAGCGGGGTCTAGCACAGATACGCAGTATTTT
CDR3 protein: CASRRLAGSSTDTQYF

V gene: TRBV30
D gene: -
J gene: TRBJ2-7
clone size: -
CDR3 DNA: TGTGCCTGGAGTTATCTGGGACCCTACGAGCAGTACTTC
CDR3 protein: CAWSYLGPYEQYF

V gene: TRBV15
D gene: -
J gene: TRBJ1-6
clone size: once
CDR3 DNA: TGTGCCACCAGCAGAGACGGGAATAATTCACCCCTCCACTTT
CDR3 protein: CATSRDGNNSPLHF

V gene: TRBV27
D gene: -
J gene: TRBJ2-1
clone size: -
CDR3 DNA: TGTGCCAGCAGTTTATCGGGGGGACTTCTCTACAATGAGCAGTTCTTC
CDR3 protein: CASSLSGGLLYNEQFF

V gene: TRBV18
D gene: TRBD1
J gene: TRBJ1-4
clone size: -
CDR3 DNA: TGTGCCAGCTCACCCGGGACAGCTACGAATGAAAAACTGTTTTTT
CDR3 protein: CASSPGTATNEKLFF

V gene: TRBV25-1
D gene: TRBD1
J gene: TRBJ1-5
clone size: -
CDR3 DNA: TGTGCCAGCAGTGAAGGGACAGGACTAAATAGGGCCCAGCATTTT
CDR3 protein: CASSEGTGLNRAQHF

V gene: TRBV7-9
D gene: TRBD2
J gene: TRBJ2-1
clone size: -
CDR3 DNA: TGTGCCAGCAGCTTAGCTCTAGCGGGAGGGCCCCCGTACAATGAGCAGTTCTTC
CDR3 protein: CASSLALAGGPPYNEQFF

V gene: TRBV19
D gene: -
J gene: TRBJ1-2
clone size: -
CDR3 DNA: TGTGCCAGTAGTATAGTCCGAGGGGGGCGGGATGGCTACACCTTC
CDR3 protein: CASSIVRGGRDGYTF

V gene: TRBV10-1
D gene: -
J gene: TRBJ1-4
clone size: -
CDR3 DNA: TGCGCCACCTTGCACAGGAACCTTAATGAAAAACTGTTTTTT
CDR3 protein: CATLHRNLNEKLFF

V gene: TRBV9
D gene: -
J gene: TRBJ2-7
clone size: -
CDR3 DNA: TGTGCCAGCAGCCTCGGACTGGGGGCAAGTAACTACGAGCAGTACTTC
CDR3 protein: CASSLGLGASNYEQYF

V gene: TRBV5-1
D gene: -
J gene: TRBJ1-1
clone size: -
CDR3 DNA: TGCGCCAGCAGCCTGGGAGGGCCCCACACTGAAGCTTTCTTT
CDR3 protein: CASSLGGPHTEAFF